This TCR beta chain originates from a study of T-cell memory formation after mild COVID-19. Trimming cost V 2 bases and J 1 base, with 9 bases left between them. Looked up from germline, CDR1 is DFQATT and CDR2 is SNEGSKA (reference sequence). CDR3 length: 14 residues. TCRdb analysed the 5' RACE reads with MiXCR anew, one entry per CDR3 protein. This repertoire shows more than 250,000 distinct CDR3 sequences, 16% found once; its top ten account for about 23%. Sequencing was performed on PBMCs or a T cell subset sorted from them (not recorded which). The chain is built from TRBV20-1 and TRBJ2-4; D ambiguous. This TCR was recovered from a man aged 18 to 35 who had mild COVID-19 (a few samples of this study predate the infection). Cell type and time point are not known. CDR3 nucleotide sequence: TGCAGTGCTAGATCCGTCGTGGCCAAAAACATTCAGTACTTC. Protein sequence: CSARSVVAKNIQYF.